The source of this T cell receptor beta chain is a study of T-cell reconstitution after alpha-beta-depleted transplantation in children. Regarding the study as a whole: Newly generated T cells supplied most T-cell counts and diversity one year post-transplant. The origin of high day-60 TCRbeta diversity in some patients lay in surviving recipient T cells and thymic progenitors. Reportedly, only several hundred clones from non-depleted graft cells drove alpha-beta T-cell counts at about two months.

Preparing the TCRbeta library involved the use of unique molecular identifiers. TCRdb processed the PCR reads anew with MiXCR; each CDR3 protein has one entry. This table has fewer than 700,000 distinct CDR3 sequences, 10% to 15% appearing once. The V and J ends lost 3 bases and 2 bases, in that order; junction bases with no gene match: 4. The germline CDR1 and CDR2 sequences are SQVTM and ANQGSEA. The CDR3 is 13 amino acids. This clonotype was detected ten times or more. Its antigen is not identified. The rearrangement links TRBV29-1 to TRBJ2-7; TRBD1 aligns across 7 bases. The receptor was isolated from a male patient younger than 18 who had a stem cell transplant for acute myeloid leukemia, so the T cells may come from the graft donor. The sequencing here drew on PBMCs, mostly from graft donor cells, taken 360 days after TCRalphabeta/CD19-depleted stem cell transplant. The CDR3 protein is CSVEGTVTYEQYF. The CDR3 DNA reads as TGCAGCGTTGAGGGGACAGTAACCTACGAGCAGTACTTC.